This T cell receptor (beta chain) was observed in a study of T cells in Graves' hyperthyroidism and ophthalmopathy. Duration under 3 months, a NOSPECS grade of at least 4, and a Clinical Activity Score of at least 3 characterized the ophthalmopathy patients. Lactation, pregnancy, other autoimmune disease or uncontrolled infection led to exclusion of patients. Amplified regions were TCR beta CDR3 sequences from RNA transcripts. With the HTBI primer set, the TCR CDR3 went through a first round of RT-PCR. A single record per CDR3 protein comes from TCRdb applying MiXCR to the multiplex PCR reads. The sample shows 450,000 to 500,000 distinct CDR3 sequences, approximately 23% of them seen only once. This clonotype was observed a handful of times. What it binds is unknown. Notes on the study in general: Blood samples included most of the expanded thyroid clonotypes exceeding 0.001.

V shed 1 base and J shed 1 base, with 4 bases lying between them. Germline V gene sequence: CDR1 MNHEY, CDR2 SVGEGT. The CDR3 loop spans 13 amino acids. This TCR derives from an older woman with Graves' ophthalmopathy. Sequences were obtained from blood. V is TRBV6-2 or TRBV6-3 and J is TRBJ2-5; D call uncertain. This CDR3 reads CASSYWAQETQYF. CDR3 DNA: TGTGCCAGCAGTTACTGGGCCCAAGAGACCCAGTACTTC.